This TCR beta chain was observed in a study of blood T cell repertoires in COVID-19. Clones were sequenced by immunoSEQ multiplex PCR, and TCRdb holds only the in-frame ones, with some missing. The sample gives 100,000 to 120,000 clones, around 82% of which show up once; approximately 15% is in the top ten. Germline CDR1 is SGHVS and CDR2 is FQNEAQ. J gave up 4 bases and V 4 bases, and 5 bases lay outside the gene matches. The CDR3 is 14 residues long. The rearrangement joins TRBV7-8 to TRBJ2-5; 8 bases match TRBD1. This TCR came from a woman in her sixties or seventies with acute or convalescent COVID-19. The sequencing sample was made of peripheral blood. DNA of the CDR3: TGTGCCAGCAGCTCCCGGACAGGGCTAGAGACCCAGTACTTC. Translating gives CASSSRTGLETQYF.